The rows below give T cell receptor beta chains drawn from one sample of a study of blood T cells in healthy people across ages. In TCRdb, the 5' RACE reads were re-called with MiXCR into one record per CDR3 protein. The sample yields hundreds of thousands of distinct CDR3 sequences, roughly half seen once. What was sequenced was blood. The origin of the receptors is a man in his fifties or sixties in good health. CDR3s include the opening cysteine and the closing phenylalanine or tryptophan. D genes are given only for firm matches. Expanded clones get a size class; other rows say once, few or many, or leave the size out.

v_gene: TRBV5-1
len: 15
j_gene: TRBJ2-7
d_gene: NA
abundance: NA
CDR3aa: CASSLVAEGSYEQYF
CDR3nt: TGCGCCAGCAGCTTGGTTGCAGAGGGCTCCTACGAGCAGTACTTC

v_gene: TRBV6-5
len: 16
j_gene: TRBJ2-5
d_gene: TRBD1
abundance: NA
CDR3aa: CASSYSRAGGRETQYF
CDR3nt: TGTGCCAGCAGTTACTCGAGGGCAGGGGGCAGGGAGACCCAGTACTTC

v_gene: TRBV20-1
len: 16
j_gene: TRBJ2-3
d_gene: NA
abundance: many
CDR3aa: CSARVSAGRPTDTQYF
CDR3nt: TGCAGTGCTAGAGTATCTGCGGGAAGACCCACAGATACGCAGTATTTT

v_gene: TRBV29-1
len: 16
j_gene: TRBJ1-1
d_gene: NA
abundance: NA
CDR3aa: CSVRGPDLQGGTEAFF
CDR3nt: TGCAGCGTTCGGGGGCCAGATTTACAGGGAGGAACTGAAGCTTTCTTT

v_gene: TRBV29-1
len: 11
j_gene: TRBJ2-7
d_gene: NA
abundance: few
CDR3aa: CSVGVTYEQYF
CDR3nt: TGCAGCGTTGGGGTAACCTACGAGCAGTACTTC

v_gene: TRBV6-2/TRBV6-3
len: 14
j_gene: TRBJ2-5
d_gene: TRBD2
abundance: NA
CDR3aa: CASTLAGEFGEQYF
CDR3nt: TGTGCCAGCACCCTAGCGGGAGAGTTTGGTGAGCAGTACTTC

v_gene: TRBV6-2/TRBV6-3
len: 14
j_gene: TRBJ1-2
d_gene: NA
abundance: NA
CDR3aa: CASSIQGGGGGYTF
CDR3nt: TGTGCCAGCAGCATACAGGGAGGTGGAGGTGGCTACACCTTC

v_gene: TRBV11-2
len: 15
j_gene: TRBJ2-3
d_gene: NA
abundance: NA
CDR3aa: CASSIGTGRADTQYF
CDR3nt: TGTGCCAGCAGCATAGGGACGGGACGCGCAGATACGCAGTATTTT

v_gene: TRBV12-3/TRBV12-4
len: 16
j_gene: TRBJ2-3
d_gene: TRBD2
abundance: NA
CDR3aa: CASSSGLAGRTDTQYF
CDR3nt: TGTGCCAGCAGTTCGGGACTAGCGGGGCGCACAGATACGCAGTATTTT

v_gene: TRBV5-1
len: 16
j_gene: TRBJ2-3
d_gene: NA
abundance: few
CDR3aa: CASSDSPRGSTDTQYF
CDR3nt: TGCGCCAGCAGTGATTCGCCCAGGGGAAGCACAGATACGCAGTATTTT

v_gene: TRBV5-6
len: 16
j_gene: TRBJ2-4
d_gene: NA
abundance: NA
CDR3aa: CASSPGQAIAKNIQYF
CDR3nt: TGTGCCAGCAGCCCTGGACAAGCAATAGCCAAAAACATTCAGTACTTC

v_gene: TRBV20-1
len: 12
j_gene: TRBJ2-7
d_gene: NA
abundance: NA
CDR3aa: CSATAGANEQYF
CDR3nt: TGCAGTGCCACGGCGGGGGCCAATGAGCAGTACTTC

v_gene: TRBV29-1
len: 14
j_gene: TRBJ2-7
d_gene: NA
abundance: few
CDR3aa: CSVKGGGGDNEQYF
CDR3nt: TGCAGCGTTAAAGGAGGGGGGGGGGACAACGAGCAGTACTTC